Described below is a single T cell receptor (beta chain) sequence and its context. As yet, its antigen is unknown. The table came from immunoSEQ multiplex PCR; TCRdb's copy has only in-frame clones and leaves some out. The table includes around 110,000 clones, 80% to 90% detected once. The data were taken from a study of T cell responses to AZD1222 COVID-19 vaccine. Background on the study: Samples with a second dose at about 4 or about 12 weeks were pooled together.

Findings and limits, study-wide: Regions 160-218 and 743-854 held dominance among vaccine-associated CD4 TCRs, which spanned spike. Baseline serology detected seropositivity in only five or six AZD1222 recipients. Donors were mostly white British, more females; clonal diversity possibly underestimated.

This clonotype was sampled from an adult in good health. Sample: peripheral blood, taken on day 0 of AZD1222 vaccination.

The CDR3 protein is CASSPTWTSGRARNTGELFF. The CDR3 DNA follows: TGCGCCAGCAGCCCGACGTGGACTAGCGGGAGGGCTAGGAACACCGGGGAGCTGTTTTTT. The chain combines TRBV5-1 with TRBJ2-2, with 15 positions matching TRBD2. V shed 4 bases and J 1 base; nucleotides not matched to a gene: 11. Germline-derived CDR1 and CDR2 are SGHRS and YFSETQ. The CDR3 is made up of 20 amino acids.